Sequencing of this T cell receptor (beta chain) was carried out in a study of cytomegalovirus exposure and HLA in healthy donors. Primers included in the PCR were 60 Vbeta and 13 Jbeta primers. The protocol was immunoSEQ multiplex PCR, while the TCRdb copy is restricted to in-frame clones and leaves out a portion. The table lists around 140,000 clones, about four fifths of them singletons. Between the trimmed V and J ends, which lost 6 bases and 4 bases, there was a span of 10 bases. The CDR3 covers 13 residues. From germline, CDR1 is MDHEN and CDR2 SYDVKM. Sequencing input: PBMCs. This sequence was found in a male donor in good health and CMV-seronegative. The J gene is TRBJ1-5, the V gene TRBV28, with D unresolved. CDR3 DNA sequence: TGTGCCAGCAGGAGCCTTTCAAATCAGCCCCAGCATTTT. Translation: CASRSLSNQPQHF. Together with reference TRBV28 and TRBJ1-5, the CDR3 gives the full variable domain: DVKVTQSSRYLVKRTGEKVFLECVQDMDHENMFWYRQDPGLGLRLIYFSYDVKMKEKGDIPEGYSVSREKKERFSLILESASTNQTSMYLCASRSLSNQPQHFGDGTRLSIL.